This T cell receptor (beta chain) comes out of a study of blood T cell repertoires in COVID-19. The wider study: The United States, Italy and Spain supplied acute and convalescent COVID-19 samples.

The V and J ends lost 0 bases and 8 bases respectively, with 19 bases between them. The CDR3 extends over 16 amino acids. Per germline, CDR1 MNHNS and CDR2 SASEGT. Study processing details: Amplification from reference gene primers served as the basis for estimated nucleated cell counts. Repertoires were generated with immunoSEQ multiplex PCR, while TCRdb's copy carries only in-frame clones and drops some. The DNA gave D and trimming, while V, J and clone size come from that table. The sample lists about 130,000 clones, about 85% occurring once. Material: peripheral blood. The receptor was derived from a human donor in a cohort sampled during active COVID-19. The V and J genes are TRBV6-1 and TRBJ1-2, with TRBD1 as a possible D gene (6 bases). The CDR3 DNA reads as TGTGCCAGCAGTGAAGCGCTTCGGCAGGGGAGTGGGGGCTACACCTTC. It yields the protein CASSEALRQGSGGYTF.